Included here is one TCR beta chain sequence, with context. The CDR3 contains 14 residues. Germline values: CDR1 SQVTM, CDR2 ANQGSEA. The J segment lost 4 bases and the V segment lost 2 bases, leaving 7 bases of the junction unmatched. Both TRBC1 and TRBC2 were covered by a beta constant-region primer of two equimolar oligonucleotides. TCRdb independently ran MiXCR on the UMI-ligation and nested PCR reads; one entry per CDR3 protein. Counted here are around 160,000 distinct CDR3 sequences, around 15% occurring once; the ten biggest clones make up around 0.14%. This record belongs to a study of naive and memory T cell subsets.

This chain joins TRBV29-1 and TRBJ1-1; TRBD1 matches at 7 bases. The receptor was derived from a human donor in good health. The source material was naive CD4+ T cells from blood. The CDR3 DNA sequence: TGCAGCGTTGAAATGGGAGACAGGGCCACTGAAGCTTTCTTT. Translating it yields CSVEMGDRATEAFF.